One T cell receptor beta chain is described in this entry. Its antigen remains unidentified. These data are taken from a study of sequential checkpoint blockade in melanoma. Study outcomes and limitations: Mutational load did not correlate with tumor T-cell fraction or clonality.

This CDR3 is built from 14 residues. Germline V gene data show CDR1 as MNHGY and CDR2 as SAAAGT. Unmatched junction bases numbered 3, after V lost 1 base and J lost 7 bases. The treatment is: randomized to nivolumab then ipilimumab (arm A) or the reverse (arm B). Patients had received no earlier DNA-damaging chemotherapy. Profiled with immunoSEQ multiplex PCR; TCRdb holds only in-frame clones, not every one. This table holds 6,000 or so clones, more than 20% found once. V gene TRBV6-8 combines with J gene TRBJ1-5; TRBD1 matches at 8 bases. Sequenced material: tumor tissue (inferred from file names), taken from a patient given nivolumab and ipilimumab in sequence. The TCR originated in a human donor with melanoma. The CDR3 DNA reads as TGTGCCAGCAGTTACTTCACAGGGGGACAGCCCCAGCATTTT. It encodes CASSYFTGGQPQHF.